The 7 T cell receptor beta chains presented below share a single source sample, sequenced in a study of blood T cell repertoires in COVID-19. TCRdb's copy holds only in-frame clones and misses some; the assay was immunoSEQ multiplex PCR. The data hold over 200,000 clones, with approximately 82% observed a single time. Sequencing used peripheral blood. All receptors derive from an elderly man with acute or convalescent COVID-19.

The rearrangement links TRBV24-1 to TRBJ2-3; 7 bases are shared with TRBD1. Germline trimming cut 4 bases from V and 1 base from J; bases unmatched to any gene: 13. The CDR3 extends over 18 amino acids. Germline V gives CDR1 KGHDR, CDR2 SFDVKD. DNA of the CDR3: TGTGCCACCAGTGAACCCTGGACAGGACCCCTAGGCACAGATACGCAGTATTTT. Translating it yields CATSEPWTGPLGTDTQYF.

V and J are TRBV28 and TRBJ2-7; TRBD1 agrees at 9 bases. The V segment lost 7 bases and the J segment 7 bases; nucleotides outside the gene matches: 14. Germline CDR1 MDHEN, CDR2 SYDVKM. The CDR3 contains 15 residues. Written as DNA, the CDR3 is TGTGCCAGCATTAATTCCCGGACAGGGGCGCGGGAGCAGTACTTC. Amino acids: CASINSRTGAREQYF.

V usage is TRBV21-1 and J usage is TRBJ2-7; whether TRBD1, the table's D call, matches the DNA was not checked. TRBV21-1 has pseudogene status. The CDR3 has 16 amino acids. DNA of the CDR3: TGTGCCAGCAGCGACCTCCCGGACAGGGAACAGTACGAGCAGTACTTC. This translates into CASSDLPDREQYEQYF.

The chain links TRBV11-2 to TRBJ2-3, with 10 positions matching TRBD1. With V trimmed by 3 bases and J by 2 bases, 2 bases remained unmatched. Germline assignment: CDR1 SGHAT and CDR2 FQNNGV. The CDR3 consists of 15 residues. The chain's CDR3 is CASSLGQGTTDTQYF. For the CDR3, the DNA is TGTGCCAGCAGCTTGGGACAGGGGACCACAGATACGCAGTATTTT.

The chain uses TRBV7-8 and TRBJ2-5; 7 bases align to TRBD1. Germline trimming cut 3 bases from V and 3 bases from J; bases unmatched to any gene: 13. Germline-derived CDR1 and CDR2 are SGHVS and FQNEAQ. The CDR3 is made up of 17 amino acids. The CDR3 here is CASSFFPGTAVKETQYF. CDR3 DNA: TGTGCCAGCAGCTTCTTCCCCGGGACAGCGGTTAAAGAGACCCAGTACTTC.

The V call is TRBV7-8, the J call TRBJ1-4; 8 nucleotides line up with TRBD1. Trimming cost V 1 base and J 8 bases; bases outside gene matches: 6. CDR3 size: 15 residues. Germline V gene sequence: CDR1 SGHVS, CDR2 FQNEAQ. Written as DNA, the CDR3 is TGTGCCAGCAGCTTAGTCCCAGGGGGCTGGGAAAAACTGTTTTTT. It specifies CASSLVPGGWEKLFF.

This rearrangement joins TRBV5-1 to TRBJ2-2; D may be TRBD1 (5 bases). The ends were cut back, 2 bases at V and 4 bases at J, with 15 bases in the middle. The CDR3 spans 16 residues. Germline CDR1 and CDR2: SGHRS and YFSETQ. The chain's CDR3 is CASSFDLPQVTGELFF. CDR3 DNA: TGCGCCAGCAGCTTTGATTTGCCACAGGTCACCGGGGAGCTGTTTTTT.